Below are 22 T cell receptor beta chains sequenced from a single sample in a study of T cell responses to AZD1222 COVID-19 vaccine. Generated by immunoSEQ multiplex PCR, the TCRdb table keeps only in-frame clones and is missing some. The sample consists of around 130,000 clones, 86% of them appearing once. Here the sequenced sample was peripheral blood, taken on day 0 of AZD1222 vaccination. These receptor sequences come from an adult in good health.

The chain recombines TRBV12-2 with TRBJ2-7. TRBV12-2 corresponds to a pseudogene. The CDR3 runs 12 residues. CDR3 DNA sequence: TGTGCAAGTCGCTTAGAGTCGCCCGAGCAGTACTTC. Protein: CASRLESPEQYF.

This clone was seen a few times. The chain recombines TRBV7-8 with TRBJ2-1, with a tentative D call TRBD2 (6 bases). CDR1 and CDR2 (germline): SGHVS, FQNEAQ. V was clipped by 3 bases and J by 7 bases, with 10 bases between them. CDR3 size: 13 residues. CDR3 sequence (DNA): TGTGCCAGCAGCTTTTCGGAGGGGAATGAGCAGTTCTTC. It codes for CASSFSEGNEQFF.

CDR3 region: CATTDPSQSTDTQYF. CDR3 in DNA: TGTGCCACCACGGACCCCTCGCAGAGCACAGATACGCAGTATTTT. J is TRBJ2-3 and V is TRBV24-1; D is uncertain. V was trimmed by 8 bases and J by 0 bases, leaving 14 bases between them. CDR1 KGHDR and CDR2 SFDVKD come from the germline V gene. The CDR3 runs 15 residues.

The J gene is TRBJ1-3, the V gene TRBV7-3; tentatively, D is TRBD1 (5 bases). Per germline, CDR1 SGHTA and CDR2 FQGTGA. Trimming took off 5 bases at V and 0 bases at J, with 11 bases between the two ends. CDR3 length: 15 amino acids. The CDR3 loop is CASSPTGGSGNTIYF. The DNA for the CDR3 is TGTGCCAGCAGCCCCACCGGGGGCTCTGGAAACACCATATATTTT.

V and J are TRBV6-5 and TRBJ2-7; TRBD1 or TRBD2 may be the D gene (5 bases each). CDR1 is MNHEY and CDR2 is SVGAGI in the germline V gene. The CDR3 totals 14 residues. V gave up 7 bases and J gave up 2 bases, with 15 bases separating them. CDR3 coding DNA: TGTGCCAGCACCCTAGGGACGCAGGCCTACGAGCAGTACTTC. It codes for CASTLGTQAYEQYF.

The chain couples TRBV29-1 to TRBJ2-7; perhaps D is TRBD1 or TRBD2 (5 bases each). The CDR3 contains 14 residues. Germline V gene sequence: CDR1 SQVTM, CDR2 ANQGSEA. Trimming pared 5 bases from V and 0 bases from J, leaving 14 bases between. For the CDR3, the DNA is TGCAGCGTTCGTATACTAGGGGTCTCCTACGAGCAGTACTTC. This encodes CSVRILGVSYEQYF.

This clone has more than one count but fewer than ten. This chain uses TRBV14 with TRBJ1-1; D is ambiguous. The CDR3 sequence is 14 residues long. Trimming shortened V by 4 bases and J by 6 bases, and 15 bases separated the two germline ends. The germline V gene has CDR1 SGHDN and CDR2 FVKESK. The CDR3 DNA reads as TGTGCCAGCAGCCTCCACCACGACCCCCCTGAAGCTTTCTTT. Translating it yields CASSLHHDPPEAFF.

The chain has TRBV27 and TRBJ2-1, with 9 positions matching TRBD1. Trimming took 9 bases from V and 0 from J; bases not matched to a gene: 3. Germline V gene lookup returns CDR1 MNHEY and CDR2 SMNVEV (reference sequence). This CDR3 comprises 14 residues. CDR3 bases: TGTGCCAGTGGACAGGGGAGCTCCTACAATGAGCAGTTCTTC. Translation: CASGQGSSYNEQFF.

CDR3 nucleotide sequence: TGTGCCAGCAGTTTAGATACCCTTAAAGAGACCCAGTACTTC. It specifies CASSLDTLKETQYF. The chain joins TRBV28 to TRBJ2-5, with D uncertain. Germline V gene lookup returns CDR1 MDHEN and CDR2 SYDVKM. The CDR3 extends over 14 amino acids. The germline V and J ends were trimmed by 2 bases and 3 bases, with 10 bases remaining between them.

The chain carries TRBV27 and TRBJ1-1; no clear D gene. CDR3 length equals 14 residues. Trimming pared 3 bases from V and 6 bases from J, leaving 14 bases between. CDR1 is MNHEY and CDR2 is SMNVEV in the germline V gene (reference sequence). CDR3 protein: CASSFKGGVPEAFF. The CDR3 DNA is TGTGCCAGCAGTTTTAAGGGAGGAGTCCCTGAAGCTTTCTTT.

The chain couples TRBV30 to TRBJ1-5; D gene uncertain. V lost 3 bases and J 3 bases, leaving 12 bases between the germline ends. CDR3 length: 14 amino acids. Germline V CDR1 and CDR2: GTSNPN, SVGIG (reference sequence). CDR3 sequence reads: CAWSSGSNNQPQHF. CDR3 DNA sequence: TGTGCCTGGAGCTCGGGAAGCAACAATCAGCCCCAGCATTTT.

This chain's CDR3 is CASRAPTSRSSYNEQFF. CDR3 sequence (DNA): TGCGCCAGCAGAGCGCCGACAAGCAGGAGCTCCTACAATGAGCAGTTCTTC. The chain combines TRBV10-2 with TRBJ2-1; D remains unclear. The germline CDR1 and CDR2 sequences are WSHSY and SAAADI. CDR3 size: 17 residues. V lost 6 bases and J lost 0, with 18 bases in between.

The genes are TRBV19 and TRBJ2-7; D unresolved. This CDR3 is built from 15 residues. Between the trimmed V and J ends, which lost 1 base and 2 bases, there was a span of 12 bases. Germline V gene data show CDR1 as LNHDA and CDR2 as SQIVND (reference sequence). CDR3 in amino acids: CASSIARQPTYEQYF. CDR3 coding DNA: TGTGCCAGTAGTATAGCGAGACAACCAACCTACGAGCAGTACTTC.

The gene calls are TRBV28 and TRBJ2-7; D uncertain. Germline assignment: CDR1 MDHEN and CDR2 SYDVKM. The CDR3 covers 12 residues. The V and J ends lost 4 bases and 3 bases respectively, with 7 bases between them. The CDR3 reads CASSSLLYEQYF. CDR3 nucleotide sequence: TGTGCCAGCAGTTCACTACTCTACGAGCAGTACTTC.

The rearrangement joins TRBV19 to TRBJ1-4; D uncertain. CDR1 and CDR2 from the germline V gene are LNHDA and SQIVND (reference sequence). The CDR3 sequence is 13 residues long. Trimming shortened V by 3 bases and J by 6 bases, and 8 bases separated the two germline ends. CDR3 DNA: TGTGCCAGTAGTATCAACAGAGATGAAAAACTGTTTTTT. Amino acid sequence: CASSINRDEKLFF. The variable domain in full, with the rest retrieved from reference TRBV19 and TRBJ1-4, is DGGITQSPKYLFRKEGQNVTLSCEQNLNHDAMYWYRQDPGQGLRLIYYSQIVNDFQKGDIAEGYSVSREKKESFPLTVTSAQKNPTAFYLCASSINRDEKLFFGSGTQLSVL.

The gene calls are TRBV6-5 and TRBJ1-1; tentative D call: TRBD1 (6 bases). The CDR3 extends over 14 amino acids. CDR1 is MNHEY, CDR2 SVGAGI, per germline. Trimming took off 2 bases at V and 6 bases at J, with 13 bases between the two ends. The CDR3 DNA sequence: TGTGCCAGCAGTTACCCACAGGGTAGTTCTGAAGCTTTCTTT. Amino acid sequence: CASSYPQGSSEAFF.

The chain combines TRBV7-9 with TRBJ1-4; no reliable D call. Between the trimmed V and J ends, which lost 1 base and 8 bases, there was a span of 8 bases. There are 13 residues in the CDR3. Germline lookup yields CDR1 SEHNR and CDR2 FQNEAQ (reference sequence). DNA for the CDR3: TGTGCCAGCAGCTTAGAGTTGAAGGAAAAACTGTTTTTT. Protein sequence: CASSLELKEKLFF.

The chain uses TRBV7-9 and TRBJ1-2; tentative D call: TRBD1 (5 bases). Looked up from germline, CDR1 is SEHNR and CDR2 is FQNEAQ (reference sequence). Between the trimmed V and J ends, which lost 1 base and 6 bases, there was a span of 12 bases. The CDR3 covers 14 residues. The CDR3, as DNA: TGTGCCAGCAGCTTAGATAACAGGCCAGATGGCTACACCTTC. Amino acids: CASSLDNRPDGYTF.

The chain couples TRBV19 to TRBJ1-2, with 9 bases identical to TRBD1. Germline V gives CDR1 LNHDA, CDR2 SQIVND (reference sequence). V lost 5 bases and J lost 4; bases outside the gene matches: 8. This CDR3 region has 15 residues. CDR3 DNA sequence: TGTGCCAGTAGTTGGGGACAGGGAGCGGGCTATGGCTACACCTTC. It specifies CASSWGQGAGYGYTF.

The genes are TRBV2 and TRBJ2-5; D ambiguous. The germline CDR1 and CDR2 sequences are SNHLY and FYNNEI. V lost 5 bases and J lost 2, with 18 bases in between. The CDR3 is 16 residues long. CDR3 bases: TGTGCCAGCAGTACCTCTCCCCTTATTCGGCAAGAGACCCAGTACTTC. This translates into CASSTSPLIRQETQYF.

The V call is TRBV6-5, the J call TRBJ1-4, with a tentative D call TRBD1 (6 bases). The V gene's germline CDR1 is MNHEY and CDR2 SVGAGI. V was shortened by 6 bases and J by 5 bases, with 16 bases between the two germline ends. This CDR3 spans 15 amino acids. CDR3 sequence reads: CASSPRTATNEKLFF. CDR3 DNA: TGTGCCAGCAGCCCACGGACAGCCACGAATGAAAAACTGTTTTTT.

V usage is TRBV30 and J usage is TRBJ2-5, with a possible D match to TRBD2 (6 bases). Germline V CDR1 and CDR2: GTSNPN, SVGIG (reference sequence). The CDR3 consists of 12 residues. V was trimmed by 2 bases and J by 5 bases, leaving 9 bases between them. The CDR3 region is CAWSIGGETQYF. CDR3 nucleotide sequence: TGTGCCTGGAGTATCGGGGGTGAGACCCAGTACTTC. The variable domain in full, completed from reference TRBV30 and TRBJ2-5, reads SQTIHQWPATLVQPVGSPLSLECTVEGTSNPNLYWYRQAAGRGLQLLFYSVGIGQISSEVPQNLSASRPQDRQFILSSKKLLLSDSGFYLCAWSIGGETQYFGPGTRLLVL.